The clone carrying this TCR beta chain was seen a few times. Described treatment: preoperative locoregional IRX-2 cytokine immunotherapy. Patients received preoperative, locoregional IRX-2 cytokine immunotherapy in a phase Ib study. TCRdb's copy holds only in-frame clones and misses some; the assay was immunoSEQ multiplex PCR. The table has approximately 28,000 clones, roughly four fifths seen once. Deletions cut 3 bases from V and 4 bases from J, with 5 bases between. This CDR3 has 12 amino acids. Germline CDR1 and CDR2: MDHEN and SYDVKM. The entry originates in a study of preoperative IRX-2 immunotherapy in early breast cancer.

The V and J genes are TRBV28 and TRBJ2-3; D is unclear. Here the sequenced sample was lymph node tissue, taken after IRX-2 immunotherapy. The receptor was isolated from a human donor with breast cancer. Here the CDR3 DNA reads TGTGCCAGCAGTTTCGCCGCAGATACGCAGTATTTT. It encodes CASSFAADTQYF.